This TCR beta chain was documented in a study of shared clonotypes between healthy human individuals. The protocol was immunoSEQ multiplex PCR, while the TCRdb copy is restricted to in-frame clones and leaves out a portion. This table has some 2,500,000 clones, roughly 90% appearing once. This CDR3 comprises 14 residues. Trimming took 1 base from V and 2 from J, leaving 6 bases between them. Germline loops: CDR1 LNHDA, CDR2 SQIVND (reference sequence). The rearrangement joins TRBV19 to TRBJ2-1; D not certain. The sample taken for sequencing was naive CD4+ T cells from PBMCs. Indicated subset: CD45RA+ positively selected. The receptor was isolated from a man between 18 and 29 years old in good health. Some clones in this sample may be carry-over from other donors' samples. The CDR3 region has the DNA TGTGCCAGTAGTATAGCACAGCCCTACAATGAGCAGTTCTTC. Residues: CASSIAQPYNEQFF.